The rows below give T cell receptor beta chains drawn from one sample of a study of cytotoxic CD8 clonotypes in ibrutinib-treated CLL. Measured with immunoSEQ multiplex PCR; TCRdb has only the in-frame clones, and not every one. There are fewer than 150,000 clones in the sample; around four fifths occur only once, and 3.3% lies in the top ten. Source: PBMCs, taken after 24 months of ibrutinib treatment. These receptor sequences come from a human donor with chronic lymphocytic leukemia. Each CDR3 is given with its conserved first and last residue. A D gene is named only where the DNA matches it firmly. Some rows mark clone size as missing; the rest say once, few, many or name a class of expanded clone.

clone_size	d_call	v_call	j_call	cdr3_aa	cdr3_nt
.	TRBD2	TRBV7-2	TRBJ2-7	CASSLTSGGPYEQYF	TGTGCCAGCAGCTTAACATCGGGGGGGCCCTACGAGCAGTACTTC
.	TRBD1	TRBV29-1	TRBJ2-2	CSGSDRVTGELFF	TGCAGCGGAAGCGACAGGGTCACCGGGGAGCTGTTTTTT
.	.	TRBV6-5	TRBJ1-1	CASSFSTGTEAFF	TGTGCCAGCAGTTTTTCCACGGGAACTGAAGCTTTCTTT
once	.	TRBV5-4	TRBJ2-5	CASSLEGGSQETQYF	TGTGCCAGCAGCTTGGAGGGGGGGTCACAAGAGACCCAGTACTTC
.	.	TRBV19	TRBJ1-6	CASSVQGNYNSPLHF	TGTGCCAGTAGTGTACAGGGCAACTATAATTCACCCCTCCACTTT
.	.	TRBV11-3	TRBJ2-1	CASSLSRGAYNEQFF	TGTGCCAGCAGCTTATCCAGGGGAGCTTACAATGAGCAGTTCTTC
.	TRBD1	TRBV6-5	TRBJ1-2	CASSSGQGVFTF	TGTGCCAGCAGTTCAGGACAGGGGGTCTTCACCTTC
.	.	TRBV27	TRBJ2-7	CASSLSMVAGKYEQYF	TGTGCCAGCAGTTTATCTATGGTGGCAGGGAAATACGAGCAGTACTTC
.	TRBD2	TRBV27	TRBJ2-7	CASSLLLAGGEQYF	TGTGCCAGCAGTTTACTACTAGCGGGGGGCGAGCAGTACTTC
.	.	TRBV4-3	TRBJ2-5	CASSQAGFPQETQYF	TGCGCCAGCAGCCAGGCGGGCTTTCCTCAAGAGACCCAGTACTTC
.	TRBD1	TRBV19	TRBJ1-1	CASRRFSGGLNTEAFF	TGTGCCAGTAGAAGATTTTCAGGGGGCCTGAACACTGAAGCTTTCTTT
once	.	TRBV27	TRBJ1-4	CASSLSQVGENLFF	TGTGCCAGCAGTTTGTCACAGGTTGGGGAGAATTTATTTTTT
.	.	TRBV5-5	TRBJ2-2	CASSGVGTGELFF	TGTGCCAGCAGCGGGGTCGGCACCGGGGAGCTGTTTTTT